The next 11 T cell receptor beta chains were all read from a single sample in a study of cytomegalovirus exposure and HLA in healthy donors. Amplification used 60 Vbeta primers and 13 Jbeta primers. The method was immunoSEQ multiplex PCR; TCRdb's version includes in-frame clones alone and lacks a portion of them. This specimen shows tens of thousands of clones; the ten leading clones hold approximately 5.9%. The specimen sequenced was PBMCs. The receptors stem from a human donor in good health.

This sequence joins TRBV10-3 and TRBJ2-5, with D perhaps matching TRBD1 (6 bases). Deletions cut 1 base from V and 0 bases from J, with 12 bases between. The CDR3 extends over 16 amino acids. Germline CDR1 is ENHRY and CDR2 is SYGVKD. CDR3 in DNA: TGTGCCATCAGTGAGTTCAGGGGTTTGTACCAAGAGACCCAGTACTTC. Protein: CAISEFRGLYQETQYF.

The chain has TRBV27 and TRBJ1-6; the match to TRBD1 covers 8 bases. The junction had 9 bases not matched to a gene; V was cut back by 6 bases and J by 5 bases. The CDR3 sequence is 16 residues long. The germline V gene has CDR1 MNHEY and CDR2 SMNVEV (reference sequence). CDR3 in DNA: TGTGCCAGCAGCCAAGGTCGGACAGGGAATAATTCACCCCTCCACTTT. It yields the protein CASSQGRTGNNSPLHF.

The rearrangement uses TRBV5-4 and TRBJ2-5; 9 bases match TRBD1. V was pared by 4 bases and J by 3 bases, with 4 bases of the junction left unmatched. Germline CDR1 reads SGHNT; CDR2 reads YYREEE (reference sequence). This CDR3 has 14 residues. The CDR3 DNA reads TGTGCCAGCAGCCGGGGGGACAGGGAAGAGACCCAGTACTTC. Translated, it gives CASSRGDREETQYF.

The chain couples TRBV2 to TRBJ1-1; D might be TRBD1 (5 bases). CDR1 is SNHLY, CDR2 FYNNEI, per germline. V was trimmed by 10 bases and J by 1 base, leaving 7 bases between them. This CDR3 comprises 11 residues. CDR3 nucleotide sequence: TGTGCCACGCAGGGGAACACTGAAGCTTTCTTT. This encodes CATQGNTEAFF.

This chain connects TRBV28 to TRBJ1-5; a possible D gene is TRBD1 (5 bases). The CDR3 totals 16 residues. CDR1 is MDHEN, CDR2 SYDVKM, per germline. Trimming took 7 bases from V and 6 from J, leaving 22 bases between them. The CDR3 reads CASTTHGPGRGQPQHF. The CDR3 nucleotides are TGTGCCAGCACCACCCACGGCCCGGGTAGGGGTCAGCCCCAGCATTTT.

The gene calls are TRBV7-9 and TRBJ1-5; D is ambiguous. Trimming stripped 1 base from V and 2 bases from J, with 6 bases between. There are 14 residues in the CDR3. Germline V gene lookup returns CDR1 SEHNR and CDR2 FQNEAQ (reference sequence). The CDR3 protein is CASSLGGGNQPQHF. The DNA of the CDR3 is TGTGCCAGCAGCTTAGGCGGTGGCAATCAGCCCCAGCATTTT.

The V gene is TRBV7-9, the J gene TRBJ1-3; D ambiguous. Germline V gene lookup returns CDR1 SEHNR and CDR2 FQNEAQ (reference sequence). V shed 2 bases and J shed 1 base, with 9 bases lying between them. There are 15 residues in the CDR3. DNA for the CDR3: TGTGCCAGCAGCTTATCGAGAGTTTCTGGAAACACCATATATTTT. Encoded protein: CASSLSRVSGNTIYF.

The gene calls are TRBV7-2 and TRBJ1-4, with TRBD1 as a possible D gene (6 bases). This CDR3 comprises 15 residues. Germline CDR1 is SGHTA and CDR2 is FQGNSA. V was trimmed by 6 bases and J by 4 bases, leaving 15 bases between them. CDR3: CASSDGQRDNEKLFF. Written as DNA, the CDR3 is TGTGCCAGCAGTGACGGACAGAGAGATAATGAAAAACTGTTTTTT.

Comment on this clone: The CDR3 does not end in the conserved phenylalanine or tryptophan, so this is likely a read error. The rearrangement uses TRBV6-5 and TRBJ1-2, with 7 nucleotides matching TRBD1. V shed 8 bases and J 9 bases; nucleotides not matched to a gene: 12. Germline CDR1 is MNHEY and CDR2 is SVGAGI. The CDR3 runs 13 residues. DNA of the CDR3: TGTGCCAGCGCGGGACAGAGCTACCGCAGCTACACCTCC. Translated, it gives CASAGQSYRSYTS.

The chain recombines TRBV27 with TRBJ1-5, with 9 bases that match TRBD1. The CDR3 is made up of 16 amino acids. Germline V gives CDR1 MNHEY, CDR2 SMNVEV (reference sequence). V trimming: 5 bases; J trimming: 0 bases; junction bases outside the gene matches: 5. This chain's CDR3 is CASSLRTGDSNQPQHF. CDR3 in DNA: TGTGCCAGCAGTCTCCGGACAGGGGATAGCAATCAGCCCCAGCATTTT.

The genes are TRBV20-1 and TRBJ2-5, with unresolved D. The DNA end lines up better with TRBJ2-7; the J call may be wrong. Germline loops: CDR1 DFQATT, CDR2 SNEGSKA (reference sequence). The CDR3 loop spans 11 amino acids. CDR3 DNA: TGCAGTGCTAGTAGTGGGCACGAGCAGTACTTC. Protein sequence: CSASSGHEQYF.